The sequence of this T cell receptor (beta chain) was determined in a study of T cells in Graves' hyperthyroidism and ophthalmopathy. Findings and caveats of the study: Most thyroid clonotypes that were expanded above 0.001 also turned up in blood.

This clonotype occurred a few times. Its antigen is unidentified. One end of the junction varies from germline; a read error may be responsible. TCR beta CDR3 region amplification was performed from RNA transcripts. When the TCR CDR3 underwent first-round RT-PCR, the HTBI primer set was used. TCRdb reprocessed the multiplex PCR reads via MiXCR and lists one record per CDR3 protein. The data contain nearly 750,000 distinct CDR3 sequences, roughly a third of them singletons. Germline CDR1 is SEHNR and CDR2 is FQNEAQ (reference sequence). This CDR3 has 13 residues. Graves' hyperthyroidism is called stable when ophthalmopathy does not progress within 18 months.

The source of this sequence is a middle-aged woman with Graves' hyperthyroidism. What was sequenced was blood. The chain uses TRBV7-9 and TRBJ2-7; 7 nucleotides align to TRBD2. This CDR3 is CASSIDSRREQYF. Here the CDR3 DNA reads TGTGCCAGCAGCATAGACAGTCGGCGGGAGCAGTACTTT.